The sequence of this T cell receptor (beta chain) was determined in a study of identical twins. CDR3 length: 12 residues. V lost 3 bases and J 5 bases, leaving 4 bases between the germline ends. In germline, CDR1 is KGHSH, CDR2 LQKENI. TCRdb called the 5' RACE reads again in MiXCR, with one record for every CDR3 protein. The profile shows approximately 220,000 distinct CDR3 sequences, less than 8% of them singletons. Only a few counts were recorded for this clonotype. The same sample was also studied in work on yellow fever vaccine responses in identical twins.

Source material: memory (CD45RO+) T cells sorted from blood. The rearrangement joins TRBV18 to TRBJ1-4; D unresolved. The TCR sequence derives from a woman aged 18-29 years in good health. The CDR3 region is CASSPGNEKLFF. The DNA of the CDR3 is TGTGCCAGCTCACCCGGGAATGAAAAACTGTTTTTT.